The 24 T cell receptor beta chains listed next were all sequenced from one sample in a study of T cells after posttransplantation cyclophosphamide. Treatment was busulfan-fludarabine conditioning, a marrow graft, and cyclophosphamide on days +3 and +4. The method was immunoSEQ multiplex PCR; TCRdb's version includes in-frame clones alone and lacks a portion of them. Altogether roughly 15,000 clones were found in the sample, and no singletons occur. The material was PBMCs, obtained 950 to 1,200 days after allogeneic stem cell transplant with posttransplant cyclophosphamide. These receptors came from a female patient aged 35-55 years who received an allogeneic stem cell transplant from a related donor, was CMV-positive, and had no GVHD. Some T cells may have come from the graft donor.

This clone was counted between two and nine times. A read error may produce the germline difference seen at one junction end. The J gene is TRBJ2-7, the V gene TRBV7-7, with a possible D match to TRBD2 (6 bases). Germline lookup yields CDR1 SSHAT and CDR2 FNYEAQ (reference sequence). This CDR3 comprises 15 residues. The CDR3 region has the DNA TGTGCTAGCAGCTTAGACTCGACTAGTTTCAGCGAGCAGTACTTC. Translated: CASSLDSTSFSEQYF.

This clone was detected many times. The chain couples TRBV4-1 to TRBJ2-1, with TRBD2 identical over 10 bases. Germline V lookup: CDR1 MGHRA, CDR2 YSYEKL. Trimming removed 1 base from V and 4 bases from J; junction bases left unmatched: 4. This CDR3 contains 16 residues. CDR3 region: CASSQVPSGGYNEQFF. Here the CDR3 DNA reads TGCGCCAGCAGCCAAGTACCTAGCGGGGGTTACAATGAGCAGTTCTTC.

This clone came up many times. The J gene is TRBJ2-7, the V gene TRBV5-6; 7 nucleotides align to TRBD1. V shed 0 bases, J shed 2 bases, and the junction held 2 bases outside the gene matches. Germline CDR1 SGHDT, CDR2 YYEEEE. The CDR3 spans 14 residues. CDR3: CASSLDRGAYEQYF. The CDR3 DNA reads TGTGCCAGCAGCTTGGACAGGGGAGCCTACGAGCAGTACTTC.

This clone was counted ten times or more. The V gene is TRBV28, the J gene TRBJ1-5; possibly TRBD1 for D (5 bases). Germline V gives CDR1 MDHEN, CDR2 SYDVKM. Trimming cost V 6 bases and J 6 bases, with 24 bases left between them. The CDR3 loop spans 17 amino acids. The CDR3 nucleotides are TGTGCCAGCAGCCGGGAGGTTGGGGGAAAGACAAGTCAGCCCCAGCATTTT. Protein sequence: CASSREVGGKTSQPQHF.

This clone was seen many times. The chain recombines TRBV7-3 with TRBJ2-2; 16 nucleotides line up with TRBD2. The CDR3 length is 19 residues. J lost 3 bases, V lost 3 bases, and 7 bases had no gene match. Germline V gives CDR1 SGHTA, CDR2 FQGTGA. For the CDR3, the DNA is TGTGCCAGCAGCTTCCCCGGGACTAGCGGGGGGGCTTACACCGGGGAGCTGTTTTTT. It encodes CASSFPGTSGGAYTGELFF.

This clone was detected many times. The J gene is TRBJ2-7, the V gene TRBV9; 11 bases are shared with TRBD2. Germline trimming cut 5 bases from V and 5 bases from J; bases unmatched to any gene: 12. The CDR3 has 16 amino acids. Looked up from germline, CDR1 is SGDLS and CDR2 is YYNGEE. The CDR3 loop reads CASSPSASGGYHEQYF. DNA of the CDR3: TGTGCCAGCAGTCCATCTGCTAGCGGGGGGTACCACGAGCAGTACTTC.

This clone came up many times. The chain joins TRBV27 to TRBJ1-6, with 7 bases matching TRBD1. Germline V gives CDR1 MNHEY, CDR2 SMNVEV (reference sequence). This CDR3 is built from 11 residues. V trimming: 9 bases; J trimming: 14 bases; junction bases outside the gene matches: 7. CDR3 protein: CASRSQGALHF. CDR3 nucleotide sequence: TGTGCCAGTAGATCCCAGGGGGCCCTCCACTTT.

This clone was found many times. The chain employs TRBV6-5 and TRBJ2-1; 7 nucleotides line up with TRBD1. Germline lookup yields CDR1 MNHEY and CDR2 SVGAGI. V lost 7 bases, J lost 3 bases, and 9 bases stayed unmatched. This CDR3 spans 15 amino acids. The CDR3 sequence is CASIPDRERYNEQFF. The CDR3 DNA reads as TGTGCCAGCATTCCAGACAGGGAACGCTACAATGAGCAGTTCTTC.

This clone was seen many times. The chain combines TRBV29-1 with TRBJ1-1; D perhaps matches TRBD1 (5 bases). Germline CDR1 reads SQVTM; CDR2 reads ANQGSEA. The V end lost 6 bases, the J end lost 4 bases, and 9 bases lay between the germline ends. The CDR3 is 11 residues long. The CDR3 spells CSVGLGTEAFF. The CDR3, as DNA: TGCAGCGTGGGGCTCGGCACTGAAGCTTTCTTT.

This clone was detected only a few times. The rearrangement uses TRBV6-1 and TRBJ1-2; 7 nucleotides line up with TRBD1. The junction had 5 bases not matched to a gene; V was cut back by 5 bases and J by 8 bases. Germline V lookup: CDR1 MNHNS, CDR2 SASEGT. The CDR3 is 12 amino acids. The CDR3 is CASSRQGRGYTF. For the CDR3, the DNA is TGTGCCAGCAGTCGACAGGGTAGGGGCTACACCTTC.

This clone was detected a few times. This chain links TRBV7-9 with TRBJ2-1, with TRBD2 matching 11 bases. This CDR3 has 16 amino acids. Germline assignment: CDR1 SEHNR and CDR2 FQNEAQ (reference sequence). The J segment lost 10 bases and the V segment lost 2 bases, leaving 10 bases of the junction unmatched. CDR3 sequence: CASSLKGLAGGMEQFF. DNA of the CDR3: TGTGCCAGCAGCTTAAAAGGTCTAGCGGGGGGTATGGAGCAGTTCTTC.

By share, this clone counts as medium-sized. V is TRBV7-3 and J is TRBJ2-1; 7 bases fit TRBD2. The CDR3 loop spans 15 amino acids. V lost 5 bases and J lost 4; bases outside the gene matches: 8. Germline V CDR1 and CDR2: SGHTA, FQGTGA. The CDR3 sequence is CASSPTGGVYNEQFF. CDR3 nucleotides: TGTGCCAGCAGCCCGACGGGGGGTGTGTACAATGAGCAGTTCTTC.

This clone was seen repeatedly, ten times or more. The chain combines TRBV18 with TRBJ2-7; TRBD1 is a possible D gene (5 bases). The germline V gene encodes CDR1 KGHSH and CDR2 LQKENI. The CDR3 has 14 amino acids. Trimming shortened V by 4 bases and J by 3 bases, and 13 bases separated the two germline ends. Written as DNA, the CDR3 is TGTGCCAGCTCACGGTTGGCAGGGTTCTACGAGCAGTACTTC. Translation gives CASSRLAGFYEQYF.

A few counts support this clone. The chain carries TRBV2 and TRBJ1-1; D ambiguous. CDR3 length: 11 residues. Trimming took off 6 bases at V and 2 bases at J, with 4 bases between the two ends. Germline V CDR1 and CDR2: SNHLY, FYNNEI. CDR3 amino acids: CASRTNTEAFF. In DNA, the CDR3 is TGTGCCAGCAGGACTAACACTGAAGCTTTCTTT.

The CDR3 sequence: CASSPWGGGGDTQYF. DNA for the CDR3: TGTGCCAGCAGCCCCTGGGGGGGAGGAGGAGATACGCAGTATTTT. The chain has TRBV7-6 and TRBJ2-3, with 7 bases that match TRBD2. CDR1 and CDR2 (germline): SGHVS, FNYEAQ. With 5 bases clipped from V and 5 bases from J, the junction kept 10 bases outside the gene matches. This CDR3 spans 15 amino acids. The whole variable domain, filled in from reference TRBV7-6 and TRBJ2-3, reads GAGVSQSPRYKVTKRGQDVALRCDPISGHVSLYWYRQALGQGPEFLTYFNYEAQQDKSGLPNDRFSAERPEGSISTLTIQRTEQRDSAMYRCASSPWGGGGDTQYFGPGTRLTVL.

Many counts were recorded for this clone. J is TRBJ1-2 and V is TRBV5-6; 7 bases align to TRBD1. Unmatched junction bases numbered 5, after V lost 3 bases and J lost 0 bases. The CDR3 length is 15 residues. Germline V CDR1 and CDR2: SGHDT, YYEEEE. CDR3 region: CASSWLDRPNYGYTF. For the CDR3, the DNA is TGTGCCAGCAGCTGGCTGGACAGGCCTAACTATGGCTACACCTTC.

This clone was detected many times. The chain employs TRBV10-3 and TRBJ1-2; TRBD1 matches 8 bases. In germline, CDR1 is ENHRY, CDR2 SYGVKD. J was trimmed by 3 bases and V by 7 bases; bases with no gene match: 4. The CDR3 spans 13 residues. CDR3 nucleotide sequence: TGTGCCATCACCCCGGGACAGGACTATGGCTACACCTTC. Translated: CAITPGQDYGYTF.

This clone was seen ten or more times. The CDR3 loop reads CAGSREGTGELFF. DNA for the CDR3: TGTGCCGGGTCCAGGGAAGGCACCGGGGAGCTGTTTTTT. This chain uses TRBV2 with TRBJ2-2; D perhaps matches TRBD1 (5 bases). The CDR3 consists of 13 residues. V lost 11 bases, J lost 4 bases, and 14 bases lay in between. The germline V gene has CDR1 SNHLY and CDR2 FYNNEI. The full variable domain, with the rest looked up from reference TRBV2 and TRBJ2-2, is EPEVTQTPSHQVTQMGQEVILRCVPISNHLYFYWYRQILGQKVEFLVSFYNNEISEKSEIFDDQFSVERPDGSNFTLKIRSTKLEDSAMYFCAGSREGTGELFFGEGSRLTVL.

The gene calls are TRBV27 and TRBJ1-1; TRBD1 matches 11 bases. From germline, CDR1 is MNHEY and CDR2 SMNVEV (reference sequence). The CDR3 consists of 15 residues. V was pared by 4 bases and J by 4 bases, with 5 bases of the junction left unmatched. Here the CDR3 DNA reads TGTGCCAGCAGTTCTACGGACAGGGGGCTCACTGAAGCTTTCTTT. Protein product: CASSSTDRGLTEAFF.

This clone has at least ten counts. The V gene is TRBV7-9, the J gene TRBJ2-6; no clear D gene. CDR1 and CDR2 from the germline V gene are SEHNR and FQNEAQ (reference sequence). CDR3 length equals 15 residues. The ends were cut back, 1 base at V and 0 bases at J, with 4 bases in the middle. DNA of the CDR3: TGTGCCAGCAGCTTAGTCGTCTCTGGGGCCAACGTCCTGACTTTC. This gives the protein CASSLVVSGANVLTF. Full variable domain (outside the CDR3, taken from reference TRBV7-9 and TRBJ2-6): DTGVSQNPRHKITKRGQNVTFRCDPISEHNRLYWYRQTLGQGPEFLTYFQNEAQLEKSRLLSDRFSAERPKGSFSTLEIQRTEQGDSAMYLCASSLVVSGANVLTFGAGSRLTVL.

The chain uses TRBV29-1 and TRBJ2-5; TRBD1 aligns across 10 bases. TRBJ2-7 matches the DNA end more closely, so the J call is doubtful. The length of the CDR3 is 14 residues. Germline CDR1 SQVTM, CDR2 ANQGSEA. CDR3 sequence (DNA): TGCAGCGTTGGAAGGACAGGGGGAGGGTCCGAGCAGTACTTC. The encoded protein is CSVGRTGGGSEQYF.

This clone was counted many times. The chain is built from TRBV9 and TRBJ2-2; TRBD1 aligns across 7 bases. Germline V gives CDR1 SGDLS, CDR2 YYNGEE. Trimming removed 4 bases from V and 6 bases from J; junction bases left unmatched: 9. The CDR3 is 15 residues long. CDR3 nucleotides: TGTGCCAGCAGCCCGACAGGGAGTGGTCCCGGGGAGCTGTTTTTT. It specifies CASSPTGSGPGELFF.

This clone was detected many times. This chain joins TRBV7-9 and TRBJ1-5; D perhaps matches TRBD1 (6 bases). CDR3 length equals 15 residues. Germline V gives CDR1 SEHNR, CDR2 FQNEAQ (reference sequence). The germline V and J ends were trimmed by 5 bases and 4 bases, with 15 bases remaining between them. CDR3 nucleotides: TGTGCCAGCAGCCCCGGGCGCCAGGGGAATCAGCCCCAGCATTTT. Its translation is CASSPGRQGNQPQHF.

The rearrangement uses TRBV5-6 and TRBJ1-1, with no clear D. CDR3 size: 13 residues. In germline, CDR1 is SGHDT, CDR2 YYEEEE. V lost 0 bases to trimming and J lost 7 bases, with 10 bases between them. The CDR3 here is CASSLASGNEAFF. Written as DNA, the CDR3 is TGTGCCAGCAGCTTGGCCTCGGGGAATGAAGCTTTCTTT.